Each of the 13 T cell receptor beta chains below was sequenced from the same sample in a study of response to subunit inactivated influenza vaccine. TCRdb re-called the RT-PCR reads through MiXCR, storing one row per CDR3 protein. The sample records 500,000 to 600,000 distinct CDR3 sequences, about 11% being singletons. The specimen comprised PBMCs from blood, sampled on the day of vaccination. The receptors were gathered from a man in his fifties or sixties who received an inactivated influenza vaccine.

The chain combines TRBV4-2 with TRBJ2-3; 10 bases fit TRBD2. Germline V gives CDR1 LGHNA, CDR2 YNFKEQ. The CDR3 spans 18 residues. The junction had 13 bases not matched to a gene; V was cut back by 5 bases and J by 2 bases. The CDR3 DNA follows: TGTGCCAGCAGCGATATACGCAGACTAGCGGGCCCCACAGATACGCAGTATTTT. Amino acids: CASSDIRRLAGPTDTQYF.

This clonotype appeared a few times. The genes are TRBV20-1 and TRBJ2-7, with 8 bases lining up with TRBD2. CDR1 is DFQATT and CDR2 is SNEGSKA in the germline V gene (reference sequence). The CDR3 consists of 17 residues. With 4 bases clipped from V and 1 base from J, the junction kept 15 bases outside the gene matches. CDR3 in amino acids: CSANFWRGARKSYEQYF. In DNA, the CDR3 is TGCAGTGCTAACTTCTGGCGGGGGGCTAGGAAGTCCTACGAGCAGTACTTC.

This CDR3 reads CASSEAGTGTNTEAFF. Written as DNA, the CDR3 is TGCGCCAGCAGCGAGGCCGGGACAGGAACGAACACTGAAGCTTTCTTT. This rearrangement joins TRBV5-1 to TRBJ1-1; 8 bases line up with TRBD1. The CDR3 length is 16 residues. The germline V gene has CDR1 SGHRS and CDR2 YFSETQ. After removal of 4 bases from V and 1 base from J, the junction contained 9 bases not matched to a gene.

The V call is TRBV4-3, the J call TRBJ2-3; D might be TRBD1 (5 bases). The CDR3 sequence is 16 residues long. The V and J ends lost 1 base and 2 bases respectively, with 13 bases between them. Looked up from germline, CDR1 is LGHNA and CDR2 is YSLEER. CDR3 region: CASSQGAGLNTDTQYF. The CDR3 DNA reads TGCGCCAGCAGCCAAGGGGCAGGGTTAAACACAGATACGCAGTATTTT.

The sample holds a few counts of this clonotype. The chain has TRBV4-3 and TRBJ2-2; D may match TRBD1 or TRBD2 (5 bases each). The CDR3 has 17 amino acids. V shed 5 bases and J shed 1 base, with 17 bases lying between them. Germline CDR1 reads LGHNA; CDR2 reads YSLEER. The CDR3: CASSSSGLGENTGELFF. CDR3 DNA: TGCGCCAGCAGCTCAAGCGGCTTAGGGGAGAACACCGGGGAGCTGTTTTTT.

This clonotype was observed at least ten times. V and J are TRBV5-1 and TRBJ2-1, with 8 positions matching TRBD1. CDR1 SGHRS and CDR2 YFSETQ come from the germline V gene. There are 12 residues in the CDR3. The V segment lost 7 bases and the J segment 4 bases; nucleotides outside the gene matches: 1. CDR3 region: CASRQGYNEQFF. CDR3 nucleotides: TGCGCCAGCCGACAGGGGTACAATGAGCAGTTCTTC.

The CDR3, as DNA: TGCAGCGTTGAATATTCCAGTGAGCAGTTCTTC. This encodes CSVEYSSEQFF. The chain recombines TRBV29-1 with TRBJ2-1; D unclear. CDR3 length: 11 amino acids. Germline V gives CDR1 SQVTM, CDR2 ANQGSEA. Trimming cost V 2 bases and J 9 bases, with 8 bases left between them.

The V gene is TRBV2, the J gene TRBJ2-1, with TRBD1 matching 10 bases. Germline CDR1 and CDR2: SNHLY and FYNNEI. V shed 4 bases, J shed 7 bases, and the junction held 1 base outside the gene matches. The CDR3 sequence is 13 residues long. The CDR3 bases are TGTGCCAGCAGTGGACAGGGGGCGAATGAGCAGTTCTTC. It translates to CASSGQGANEQFF. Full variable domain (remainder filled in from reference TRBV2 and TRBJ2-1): EPEVTQTPSHQVTQMGQEVILRCVPISNHLYFYWYRQILGQKVEFLVSFYNNEISEKSEIFDDQFSVERPDGSNFTLKIRSTKLEDSAMYFCASSGQGANEQFFGPGTRLTVL.

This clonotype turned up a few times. The DNA of the CDR3 is TGCAGTGCTAGTACCGCGGGAGAAGCCAAAAACATTCAGTACTTC. As protein: CSASTAGEAKNIQYF. V usage is TRBV20-1 and J usage is TRBJ2-4; 7 bases map to TRBD2. The V gene end was trimmed by 3 bases and the J gene end by 0 bases; junction bases not matched to a gene: 5. The CDR3 spans 15 residues. Germline assignment: CDR1 DFQATT and CDR2 SNEGSKA (reference sequence).

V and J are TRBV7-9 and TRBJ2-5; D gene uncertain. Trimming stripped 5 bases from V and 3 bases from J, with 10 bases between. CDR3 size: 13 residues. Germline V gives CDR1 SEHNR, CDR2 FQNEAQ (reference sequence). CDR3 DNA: TGTGCCAGCAGCCAGCTACCCAAAGAGACCCAGTACTTC. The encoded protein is CASSQLPKETQYF.

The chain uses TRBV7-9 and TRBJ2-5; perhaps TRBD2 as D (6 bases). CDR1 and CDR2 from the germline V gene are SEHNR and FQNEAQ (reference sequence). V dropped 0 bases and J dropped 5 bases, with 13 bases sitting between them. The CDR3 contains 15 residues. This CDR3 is CASSLAGSLEETQYF. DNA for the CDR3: TGTGCCAGCAGCTTAGCCGGGAGTTTAGAGGAGACCCAGTACTTC.

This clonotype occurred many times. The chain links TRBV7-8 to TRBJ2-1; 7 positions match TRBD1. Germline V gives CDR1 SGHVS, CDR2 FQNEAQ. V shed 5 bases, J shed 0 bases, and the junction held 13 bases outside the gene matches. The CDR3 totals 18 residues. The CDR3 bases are TGTGCCAGCAGCCTCCTAACAGGGGCGTCCCGCTCCTACAATGAGCAGTTCTTC. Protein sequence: CASSLLTGASRSYNEQFF.

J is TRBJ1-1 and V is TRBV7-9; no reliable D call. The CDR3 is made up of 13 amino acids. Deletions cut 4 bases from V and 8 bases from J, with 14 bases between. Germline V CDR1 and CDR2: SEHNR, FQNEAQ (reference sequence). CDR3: CASSSLGGIEAFF. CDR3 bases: TGTGCCAGCAGCTCCCTTGGTGGAATAGAAGCTTTCTTT.